This TCR beta chain was found in a study of Ad26.COV2.S vaccination and SARS-CoV-2 variants (dated by TCRdb to about 2021). For context, the study as a whole: Vaccine-arm donors came from COV1001, a multicentre, randomized, double-blind, placebo-controlled phase I-IIa trial of Ad26.COV2.S in healthy adults. Participants in the trial were split at random into five groups of five each, receiving low-dose or high-dose Ad26.COV2.S once or twice, or else placebo on both occasions. TCRbeta repertoire sequencing was used to assess the specificity and breadth of SARS-CoV-2-reactive T cell receptors after Ad26.COV2.S vaccination. Throughout the experiments and outcome assessment, investigators stayed blinded to trial group allocation. A total of roughly 30 samples were included in the TCR-sequenced set, comprising approximately 20 Ad26.COV2.S vaccine recipients, 5 placebo recipients and 8 SARS-CoV-2 convalescent individuals. Dosing of Ad26.COV2.S was intramuscular, at either 5x10^10 or 1x10^11 viral particles, delivered as one shot or as two shots spaced 56 days apart.

Comments on this clone: Its antigen is not yet known. Base qualities are missing; no much larger clone stands one base away.

The meaning of the sample's treatment or condition label: some 20 received Ad26.COV2.S at low or high dose, single or two shots; 5 received placebo; per-sample allocation not given. For vaccine and placebo recipients, repertoires were sequenced using samples collected on day 63 after the first injection. Cohort 1b enrolled 25 adults aged 18-55 years at a single site in Boston, USA, between 29 July and 7 August 2020. Ad26.COV2.S was a replication-incompetent adenovirus type 26 vector that expressed a prefusion-stabilized SARS-CoV-2 spike protein derived from the original Wuhan strain. Findings and caveats that apply to the study as a whole: It was noted by the authors that total T cell responses may have been underestimated by the TCR breadth and depth analyses. After vaccination, spike-specific CD8+ and CD4+ T cell responses were reported to show substantial breadth. Vaccine and placebo recipients had similar non-spike TCR breadth, a finding consistent with the vaccine containing only spike. Spike-specific TCR breadth was higher in Ad26.COV2.S recipients than in placebo recipients (P = 0.0014). The study lacked the statistical power to compare responses across vaccine doses or regimens.

Reading the germline V gene gives CDR1 SGHTA and CDR2 FQGNSA. V loses 5 bases, J loses 4 bases, and the germline ends lie 12 bases apart. The CDR3 runs 13 amino acids, cysteine and phenylalanine included. Just CDR3 DNA is preserved here, 39 bases in frame from base 1. The immunoSEQ Assay was used to sequence TCRbeta CDR3 regions. After extraction, genomic DNA underwent amplification by bias-controlled multiplex PCR, followed by high-throughput sequencing. As for how the authors treated the data: To quantify the absolute abundance of every unique TCRbeta CDR3 region, sequences were collapsed and filtered. Usable DNA was measured by amplifying reference genes present in all nucleated cells, and TCRbeta template counts were normalized to that usable DNA to estimate T cell fraction. Repertoire TCRs were annotated as SARS-CoV-2-specific when V gene, CDR3 amino acid sequence and J gene were exactly matched to a known reactive TCR set. The reference SARS-CoV-2 TCR set was derived from MIRA and filtered for enrichment in COVID-19-positive ImmuneCODE repertoires, a step that removed public or cross-reactive TCRs. Based on the MIRA antigens, annotated TCRs were further analysed at the level of specific ORF or position within ORF. Depth was the summed frequency of annotated unique rearrangements, while breadth was defined as annotated unique rearrangements over total unique productive rearrangements. Two-sided Wilcoxon rank-sum tests were used to compare TCR breadth between groups. TCRdb mirrors the immuneACCESS table, restricted to in-frame sequences. Some clones are absent from its copies; in checked studies, under half trace to an unresolved V gene, and the reason for the others is unknown. That table gives V, J and clone size, and the DNA gave D and trimming. For this sample there are 510,000 or so clones; around 88% appear just once. Together, the top ten hold 9.5% to 15% of the sample.

The input for sequencing was peripheral blood, taken in a trial of Ad26.COV2.S vaccine versus placebo. This chain is built from TRBV7-2 and TRBJ2-7, with the identity of the D gene unclear. This sequence was found in a person between 18 and 65 years old who received the Ad26.COV2.S COVID-19 vaccine or a placebo. The sequenced DNA is TGTGCCAGCAGCCCCCAAACCCTTTACGAGCAGTACTTC. This encodes CASSPQTLYEQYF.